This is a list of T cell receptor beta chains from one sample in a study of CD8 T cells in Susac syndrome. Using its own MiXCR run on the immunoSEQ multiplex PCR reads, TCRdb lists one record per CDR3 protein. The table lists some 210,000 distinct CDR3 sequences, about 94% of them singletons. Sequences were obtained from CD4+ T cells from PBMCs. These receptors all come from a human donor with Susac syndrome. CDR3s include the opening cysteine and the closing phenylalanine or tryptophan. The D gene is left open where the match is weak. Size is omitted from some rows. Given values are once, few, many or a class for expanded clones.

D gene,J gene,clone size,V gene,CDR3 DNA,CDR3 protein
NA,TRBJ2-5,once,TRBV7-7,TGTGCTAGCAGCTCTCACAAAGGGACTGGCCAAGAGACCCAGTACTTC,CASSSHKGTGQETQYF
TRBD1,TRBJ1-2,NA,TRBV3-1,TGTGCCAGCAGCCAGGGGACAGATGACTATGGCTACACCTTC,CASSQGTDDYGYTF
TRBD2,TRBJ2-1,NA,TRBV9,TGTGCCAGCAGTCGGACTAGCGCTAGCTCCTACAATGAGCAGTTCTTC,CASSRTSASSYNEQFF
TRBD1,TRBJ1-2,NA,TRBV27,TGTGCCAGCAGTGCTAACCCTACAGGGGGCTATGGCTACACCTTC,CASSANPTGGYGYTF
NA,TRBJ2-7,NA,TRBV14,TGTGCCAGCAGCCAAGTTCCAGGGAAGGGGTACGAGCAGTACTTC,CASSQVPGKGYEQYF
TRBD1,TRBJ2-1,NA,TRBV29-1,TGCAGCGGTAAAATCGGGACAGCCTACAATGAGCAGTTCTTC,CSGKIGTAYNEQFF
NA,TRBJ2-7,NA,TRBV6-2/TRBV6-3,TGTGCCAGCAGTTACCTGGCAGTATACTCCTACGAGCAGTACTTC,CASSYLAVYSYEQYF
NA,TRBJ2-5,NA,TRBV11-1,TGTGCCAGCAGCCCGCTTGGGCGGCGGGAACAAGAGACCCAGTACTTC,CASSPLGRREQETQYF
TRBD1,TRBJ1-4,NA,TRBV9,TGTGCCAGCAGCGAAGGGGACAGCGAGGATGAAAAACTGTTTTTT,CASSEGDSEDEKLFF
NA,TRBJ2-5,NA,TRBV6-6,TGTGCCAGCAGCGCGGGGCAAGAGACCCAGTACTTC,CASSAGQETQYF
NA,TRBJ2-1,NA,TRBV3-1,TGTGCCAGCACCCAAGGACCGTACTCCTACAATGAGCAGTTCTTC,CASTQGPYSYNEQFF
NA,TRBJ1-6,NA,TRBV19,TGTGCCACGAGGACATCCGGGAATTCACCCCTCCACTTT,CATRTSGNSPLHF
NA,TRBJ2-5,NA,TRBV4-3,TGCGCCAGCTCGCCAGGGGCCTTCCAAGAGACCCAGTACTTC,CASSPGAFQETQYF
NA,TRBJ1-1,NA,TRBV4-2,TGTGCCAGCAGCCAAGATCGGCAGGGAGAAGCTTTCTTT,CASSQDRQGEAFF
NA,TRBJ2-1,NA,TRBV3-1,TGTGCCAGCAGCCAAAGCTCTGGGATGTCCTACAATGAGCAGTTCTTC,CASSQSSGMSYNEQFF
NA,TRBJ1-1,once,TRBV29-1,TGCAGCGTTGAAGGGACTTTGGGGGCTTTCTTT,CSVEGTLGAFF
NA,TRBJ1-6,NA,TRBV6-2/TRBV6-3,TGTGCCAGCAGAATCCGGGAGGCGTCCCTCCACTTT,CASRIREASLHF
TRBD2,TRBJ2-2,NA,TRBV9,TGTGCCAGCAGCTCAACTGCGGGGGACACCGGGGAGCTGTTTTTT,CASSSTAGDTGELFF
NA,TRBJ2-7,NA,TRBV27,TGTGCCAGCAGTTACACCCGCCGTGATAACAGGGCAATGCCCTACGAGCAGTACTTC,CASSYTRRDNRAMPYEQYF
NA,TRBJ1-5,NA,TRBV6-5,TGTGCCAGCAGTTACCTAGGTGGCAATCAGCCCCAGCATTTT,CASSYLGGNQPQHF
TRBD1,TRBJ1-2,NA,TRBV29-1,TGCAGCGTTGGGATCGGACAGGGGGCGCTTGGCTACACCTTC,CSVGIGQGALGYTF
NA,TRBJ1-1,NA,TRBV18,TGTGCCAGCTCACCACCGAGCGCTGAAGCTTTCTTT,CASSPPSAEAFF
NA,TRBJ2-5,NA,TRBV5-4,TGTGCCACCTACGACGGCGGGGGCTCGGGACAAGAGACCCAGTACTTC,CATYDGGGSGQETQYF
NA,TRBJ2-2,NA,TRBV5-6,TGTGCCAGCAGCTTGGAGGGCAGGGGTGCCGGGGAGCTGTTTTTT,CASSLEGRGAGELFF
TRBD1,TRBJ1-2,NA,TRBV7-2,TGTGCCAGCAGCTATCCGGGACAGGGGTATGGCTACACCTTC,CASSYPGQGYGYTF
NA,TRBJ1-6,NA,TRBV7-2,TGTGCCAGTAAACTCCCGTCCTATAATTCACCCCTCCACTTT,CASKLPSYNSPLHF
NA,TRBJ1-2,NA,TRBV30,TGTGCCTGGAGTTTTCCGGACGGGTCGAACTATGGCTACACCTTC,CAWSFPDGSNYGYTF
NA,TRBJ1-6,NA,TRBV10-3,TGTGCCATCAGTGAATGGGGTAATTCACCCCTCCACTTT,CAISEWGNSPLHF
NA,TRBJ2-1,NA,TRBV5-1,TGCGCCAGCAGCGTGACAGGCGGTGAGCAGTTCTTC,CASSVTGGEQFF
NA,TRBJ2-5,NA,TRBV10-3,TGTGCCATCAAATCAGCGGGCAAAGAGACCCAGTACTTC,CAIKSAGKETQYF
NA,TRBJ2-7,NA,TRBV15,TGTGCCACCAGCAGAGCTCGCGGCGAGGGGTACGAGCAGTACTTC,CATSRARGEGYEQYF
NA,TRBJ2-1,once,TRBV5-1,TGCGCCAGCAGCCCGAGTCCGAGCTCCTACAATGAGCAGTTCTTC,CASSPSPSSYNEQFF
NA,TRBJ2-3,NA,TRBV6-5,TGTGCCACCCGGACGAGAACTAGCACAGATACGCAGTATTTT,CATRTRTSTDTQYF
TRBD1,TRBJ2-2,NA,TRBV28,TGTGCCACCCCAGGGGGCTCCAACACCGGGGAGCTGTTTTTT,CATPGGSNTGELFF
NA,TRBJ1-5,NA,TRBV6-2/TRBV6-3,TGTGCCAGCAGTTACAGGTATAGCAATCAGCCCCAGCATTTT,CASSYRYSNQPQHF
NA,TRBJ2-1,NA,TRBV6-5,TGTGCCAGCAGTTCCCTGGGGCGGTCCTACAATGAGCAGTTCTTC,CASSSLGRSYNEQFF
NA,TRBJ2-7,NA,TRBV7-9,TGTGCCAGCAGCTTCGAGCTTCCTGCGGGCTCCTACGAGCAGTACTTC,CASSFELPAGSYEQYF
NA,TRBJ1-1,NA,TRBV24-1,TGTGCCACCAGTGACCCCGAGACCGCTGAAGCTTTCTTT,CATSDPETAEAFF
NA,TRBJ1-3,NA,TRBV16,TGTGCCAGCAGCCGCGGACAGTTCTCTGGAAACACCATATATTTT,CASSRGQFSGNTIYF
NA,TRBJ1-2,NA,TRBV3-1,TGTGCCAGCAGCCAAGATACGTCAGGGGACGGCTACACCTTC,CASSQDTSGDGYTF
NA,TRBJ2-1,NA,TRBV14,TGTGCCAGCAGCCACCTGGGTTTTGAGCAGTTCTTC,CASSHLGFEQFF
TRBD1,TRBJ1-1,NA,TRBV4-2,TGTGCCAGCAGCCCCCTAGGTCCCCAGGGGGCGGACACTGAAGCTTTCTTT,CASSPLGPQGADTEAFF